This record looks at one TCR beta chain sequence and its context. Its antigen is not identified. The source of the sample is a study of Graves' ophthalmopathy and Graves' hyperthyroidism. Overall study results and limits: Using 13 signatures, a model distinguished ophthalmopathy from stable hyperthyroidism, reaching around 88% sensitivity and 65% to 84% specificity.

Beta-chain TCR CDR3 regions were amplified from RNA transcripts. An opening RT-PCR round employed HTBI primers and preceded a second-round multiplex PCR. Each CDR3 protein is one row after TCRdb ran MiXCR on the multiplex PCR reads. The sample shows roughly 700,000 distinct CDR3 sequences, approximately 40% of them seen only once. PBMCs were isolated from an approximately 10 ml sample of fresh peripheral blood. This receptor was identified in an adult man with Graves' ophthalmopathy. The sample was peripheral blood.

The CDR3 region is CASGPMTGFGGYTF. As DNA, the CDR3 is TGTGCCAGCGGCCCTATGACGGGGTTTGGTGGCTACACCTTC. This chain joins TRBV9 and TRBJ1-2; unclear D gene. Trimming took 7 bases from V and 7 from J, leaving 20 bases between them. The CDR3 runs to 14 residues. Germline lookup yields CDR1 SGDLS and CDR2 YYNGEE.